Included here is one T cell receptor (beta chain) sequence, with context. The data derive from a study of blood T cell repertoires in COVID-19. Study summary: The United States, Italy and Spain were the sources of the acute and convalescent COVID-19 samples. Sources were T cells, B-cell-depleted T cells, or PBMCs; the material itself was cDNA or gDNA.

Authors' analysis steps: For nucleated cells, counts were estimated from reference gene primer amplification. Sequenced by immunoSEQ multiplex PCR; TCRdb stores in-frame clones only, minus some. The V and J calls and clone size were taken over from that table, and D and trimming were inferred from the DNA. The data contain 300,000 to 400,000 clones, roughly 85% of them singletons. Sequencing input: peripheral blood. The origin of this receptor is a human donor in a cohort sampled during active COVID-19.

The CDR3 sequence: CASSQGYTGELFF. The CDR3 DNA sequence: TGTGCCAGCAGCCAGGGGTACACCGGGGAGCTGTTTTTT. The rearrangement uses TRBV11-2 and TRBJ2-2, with D possibly TRBD1 on 6 matching bases. V lost 5 bases, J lost 3 bases, and 7 bases lay in between. The CDR3 extends over 13 amino acids. Germline V gene data show CDR1 as SGHAT and CDR2 as FQNNGV.